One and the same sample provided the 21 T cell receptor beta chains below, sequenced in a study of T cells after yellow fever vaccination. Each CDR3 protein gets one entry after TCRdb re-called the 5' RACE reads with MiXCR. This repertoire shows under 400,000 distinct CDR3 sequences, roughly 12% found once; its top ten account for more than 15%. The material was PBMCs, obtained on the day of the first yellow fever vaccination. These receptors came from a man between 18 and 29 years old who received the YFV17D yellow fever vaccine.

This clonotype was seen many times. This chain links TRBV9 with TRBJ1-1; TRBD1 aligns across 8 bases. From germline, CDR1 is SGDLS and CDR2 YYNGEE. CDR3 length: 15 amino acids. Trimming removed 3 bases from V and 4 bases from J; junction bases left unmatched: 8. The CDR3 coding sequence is TGTGCCAGCAGCGCCGTACAGGGGGGGAGCACTGAAGCTTTCTTT. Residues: CASSAVQGGSTEAFF.

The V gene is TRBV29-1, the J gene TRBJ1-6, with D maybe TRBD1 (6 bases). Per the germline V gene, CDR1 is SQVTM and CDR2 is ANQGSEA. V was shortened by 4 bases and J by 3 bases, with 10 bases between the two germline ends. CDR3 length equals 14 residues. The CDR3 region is CSVGYRDYNSPLHF. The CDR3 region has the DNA TGCAGCGTTGGTTACAGGGACTATAATTCACCCCTCCACTTT. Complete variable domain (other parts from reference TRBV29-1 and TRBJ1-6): SAVISQKPSRDICQRGTSLTIQCQVDSQVTMMFWYRQQPGQSLTLIATANQGSEATYESGFVIDKFPISRPNLTFSTLTVSNMSPEDSSIYLCSVGYRDYNSPLHFGNGTRLTVT.

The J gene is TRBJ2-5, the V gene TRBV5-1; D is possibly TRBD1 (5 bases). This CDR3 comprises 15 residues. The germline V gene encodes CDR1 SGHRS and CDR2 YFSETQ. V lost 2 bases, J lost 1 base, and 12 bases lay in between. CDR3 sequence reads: CASSFLQATQETQYF. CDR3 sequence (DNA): TGCGCCAGCAGCTTCCTACAGGCGACCCAAGAGACCCAGTACTTC.

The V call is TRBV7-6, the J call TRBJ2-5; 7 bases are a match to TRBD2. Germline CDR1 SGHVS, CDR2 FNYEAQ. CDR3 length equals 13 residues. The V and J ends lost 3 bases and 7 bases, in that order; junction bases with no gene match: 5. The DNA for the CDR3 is TGTGCCAGCAGCTTGATCAGGGAGGGGACCCAGTACTTC. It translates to CASSLIREGTQYF.

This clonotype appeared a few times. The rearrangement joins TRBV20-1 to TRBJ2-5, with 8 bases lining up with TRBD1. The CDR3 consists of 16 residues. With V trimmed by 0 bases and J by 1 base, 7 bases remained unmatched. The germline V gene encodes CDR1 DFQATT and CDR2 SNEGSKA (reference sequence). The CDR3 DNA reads TGCAGTGCTAGAGATCCCACAGGGGGGTCCCAAGAGACCCAGTACTTC. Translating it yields CSARDPTGGSQETQYF.

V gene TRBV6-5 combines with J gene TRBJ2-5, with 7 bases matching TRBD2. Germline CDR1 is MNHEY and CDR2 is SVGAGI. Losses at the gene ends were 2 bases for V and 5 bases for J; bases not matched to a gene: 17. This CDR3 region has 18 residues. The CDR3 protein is CASSYASREGLVGETQYF. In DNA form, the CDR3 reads TGTGCCAGCAGTTACGCGTCTCGAGAAGGACTAGTCGGGGAGACCCAGTACTTC.

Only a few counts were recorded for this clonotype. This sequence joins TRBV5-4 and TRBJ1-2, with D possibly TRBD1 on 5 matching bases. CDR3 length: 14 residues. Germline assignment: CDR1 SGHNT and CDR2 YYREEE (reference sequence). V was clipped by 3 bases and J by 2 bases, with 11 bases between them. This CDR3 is CASSWTTGNYGYTF. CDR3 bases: TGTGCCAGCAGCTGGACAACGGGGAACTATGGCTACACCTTC.

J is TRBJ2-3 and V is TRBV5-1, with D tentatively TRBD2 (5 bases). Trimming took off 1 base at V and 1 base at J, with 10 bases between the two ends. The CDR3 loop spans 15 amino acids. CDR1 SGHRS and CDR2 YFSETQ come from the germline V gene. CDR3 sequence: CASSLNRGGTDTQYF. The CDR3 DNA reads TGCGCCAGCAGCTTGAATCGGGGAGGCACAGATACGCAGTATTTT.

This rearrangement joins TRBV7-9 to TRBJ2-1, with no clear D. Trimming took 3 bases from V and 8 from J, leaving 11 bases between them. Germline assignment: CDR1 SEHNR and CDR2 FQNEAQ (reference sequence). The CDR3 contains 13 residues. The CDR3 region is CASSLGSTDEQFF. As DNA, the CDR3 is TGTGCCAGCAGCTTGGGAAGCACCGATGAGCAGTTCTTC. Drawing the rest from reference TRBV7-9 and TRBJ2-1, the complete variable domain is DTGVSQNPRHKITKRGQNVTFRCDPISEHNRLYWYRQTLGQGPEFLTYFQNEAQLEKSRLLSDRFSAERPKGSFSTLEIQRTEQGDSAMYLCASSLGSTDEQFFGPGTRLTVL.

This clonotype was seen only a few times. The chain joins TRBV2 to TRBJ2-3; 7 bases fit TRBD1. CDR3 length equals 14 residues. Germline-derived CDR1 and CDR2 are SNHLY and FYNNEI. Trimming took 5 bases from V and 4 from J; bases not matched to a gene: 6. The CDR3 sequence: CASSSQGRSDTQYF. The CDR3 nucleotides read TGTGCCAGCAGTTCACAGGGGAGATCAGATACGCAGTATTTT.

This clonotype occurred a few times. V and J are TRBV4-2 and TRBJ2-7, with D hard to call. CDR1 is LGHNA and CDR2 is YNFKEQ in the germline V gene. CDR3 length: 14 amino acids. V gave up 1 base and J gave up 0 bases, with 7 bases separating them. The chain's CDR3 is CASSQGESSYEQYF. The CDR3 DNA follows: TGTGCCAGCAGCCAAGGTGAGAGCTCCTACGAGCAGTACTTC.

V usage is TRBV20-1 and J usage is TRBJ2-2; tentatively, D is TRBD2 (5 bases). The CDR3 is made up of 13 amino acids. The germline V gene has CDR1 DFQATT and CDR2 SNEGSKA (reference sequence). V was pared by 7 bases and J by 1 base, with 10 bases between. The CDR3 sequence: CSVRAVNTGELFF. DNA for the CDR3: TGCAGTGTGCGGGCAGTGAACACCGGGGAGCTGTTTTTT.

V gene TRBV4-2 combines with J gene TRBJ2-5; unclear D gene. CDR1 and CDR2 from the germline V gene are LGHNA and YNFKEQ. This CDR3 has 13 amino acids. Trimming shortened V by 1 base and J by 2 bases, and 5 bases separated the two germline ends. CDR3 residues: CASSQGRQETQYF. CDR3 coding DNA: TGTGCCAGCAGCCAAGGGCGGCAAGAGACCCAGTACTTC.

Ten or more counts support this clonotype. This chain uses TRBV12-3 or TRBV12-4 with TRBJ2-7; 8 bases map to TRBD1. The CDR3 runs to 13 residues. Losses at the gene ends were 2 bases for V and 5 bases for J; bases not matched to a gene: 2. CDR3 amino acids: CASSLRGQDEQYF. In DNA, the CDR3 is TGTGCCAGCAGTTTAAGGGGACAGGACGAGCAGTACTTC.

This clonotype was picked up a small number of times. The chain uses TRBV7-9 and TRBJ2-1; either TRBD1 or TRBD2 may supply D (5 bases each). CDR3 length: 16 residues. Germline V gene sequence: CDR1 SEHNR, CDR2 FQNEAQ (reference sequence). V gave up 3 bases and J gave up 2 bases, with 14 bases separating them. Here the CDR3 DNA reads TGTGCCAGCAGCTTCGCCGGGGCGCTACCCTACAATGAGCAGTTCTTC. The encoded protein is CASSFAGALPYNEQFF.

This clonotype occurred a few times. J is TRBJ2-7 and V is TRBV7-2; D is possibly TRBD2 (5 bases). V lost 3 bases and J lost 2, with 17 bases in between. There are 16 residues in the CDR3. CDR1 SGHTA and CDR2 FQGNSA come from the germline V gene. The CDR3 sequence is CASSFSHGERAYEQYV. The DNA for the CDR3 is TGTGCCAGCAGCTTCTCTCACGGGGAGAGGGCCTACGAGCAGTACGTC.

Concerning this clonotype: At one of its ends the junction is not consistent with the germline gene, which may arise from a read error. CDR3: CASRRDWDTEDFF. CDR3 nucleotide sequence: TGTGCCAGCCGGCGGGACTGGGACACTGAAGATTTCTTT. The chain employs TRBV3-1 and TRBJ1-1, with TRBD1 as a possible D gene (6 bases). The CDR3 has 13 amino acids. Germline V gives CDR1 LGHDT, CDR2 YNNKEL (reference sequence).

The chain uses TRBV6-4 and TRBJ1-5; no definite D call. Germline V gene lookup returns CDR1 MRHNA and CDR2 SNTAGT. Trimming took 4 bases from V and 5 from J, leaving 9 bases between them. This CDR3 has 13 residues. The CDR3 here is CASSAQEDQPQHF. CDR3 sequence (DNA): TGTGCCAGCAGTGCGCAGGAGGATCAGCCCCAGCATTTT.

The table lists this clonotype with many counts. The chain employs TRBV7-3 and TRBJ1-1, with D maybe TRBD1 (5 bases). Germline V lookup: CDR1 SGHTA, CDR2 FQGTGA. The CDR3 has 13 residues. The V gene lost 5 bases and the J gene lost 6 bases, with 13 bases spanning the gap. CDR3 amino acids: CASSPGVGAEAFF. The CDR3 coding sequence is TGTGCCAGCAGCCCCGGTGTGGGGGCTGAAGCTTTCTTT. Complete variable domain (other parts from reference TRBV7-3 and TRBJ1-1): GAGVSQTPSNKVTEKGKYVELRCDPISGHTALYWYRQSLGQGPEFLIYFQGTGAADDSGLPNDRFFAVRPEGSVSTLKIQRTERGDSAVYLCASSPGVGAEAFFGQGTRLTVV.

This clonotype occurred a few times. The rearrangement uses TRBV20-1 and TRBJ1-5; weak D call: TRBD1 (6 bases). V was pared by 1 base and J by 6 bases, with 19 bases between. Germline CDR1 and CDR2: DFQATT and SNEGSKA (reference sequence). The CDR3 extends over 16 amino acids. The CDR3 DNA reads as TGCAGTGCTAGAGGTCTGATCGGGGGGCTCAGTCAGCCCCAGCATTTT. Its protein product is CSARGLIGGLSQPQHF.

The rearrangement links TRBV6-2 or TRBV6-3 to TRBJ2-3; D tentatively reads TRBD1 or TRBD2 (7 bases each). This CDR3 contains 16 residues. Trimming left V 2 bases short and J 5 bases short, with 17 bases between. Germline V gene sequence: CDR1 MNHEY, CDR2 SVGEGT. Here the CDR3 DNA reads TGTGCCAGCAGTTACCCCTGGGAGGGGGCTCGAGATACGCAGTATTTT. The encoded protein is CASSYPWEGARDTQYF.